Listed below are T cell receptor beta chains from one sample, sequenced in a study of blood T cell repertoires in COVID-19. Sequencing was performed with immunoSEQ multiplex PCR; in TCRdb, only in-frame clones are kept and a portion is missing. The sample carries around 71,000 clones, more than 80% recorded once. The sample comprised peripheral blood. Receptors were obtained from a man older than 75 with acute or convalescent COVID-19. The conserved cysteine and the conserved F or W are not part of the CDR3 here. Rows may omit the clone size; those that give it use once, few, many or a size class.

j_call | clone_size | v_call | cdr3_aa
TRBJ2-5 | - | TRBV4-2 | ASSPGLAGGGETQY
TRBJ1-2 | - | TRBV4-3 | ASSPQGVDGYT
TRBJ1-5 | - | TRBV6-1 | ASSEFEGAFNQPQH
TRBJ2-5 | - | TRBV6-5 | ASSPTSIRGETQY
TRBJ1-5 | - | TRBV7-2 | ASSLGGQSNQPQH
TRBJ1-5 | - | TRBV24-1 | ATSDGGQVNQPQH
TRBJ1-6 | once | TRBV10-3 | AISESDSGGDNSPLH
TRBJ1-2 | - | TRBV6-5 | ASSSLRGYT
TRBJ2-7 | few | TRBV6-5 | ASSPGQGSSYEQY
TRBJ2-7 | - | TRBV7-6 | ASSLGPGQGSYEQY
TRBJ1-2 | - | TRBV7-9 | ANSLGNYRADGYT
TRBJ2-2 | - | TRBV28 | ASSPSGTNTGELF
TRBJ1-5 | - | TRBV18 | ASSPPGTGGQPQH
TRBJ2-3 | - | TRBV7-2 | ASSLGGSSAKISHTQY
TRBJ2-7 | - | TRBV6-2/TRBV6-3 | ASSGRTSGRAWGYEQY
TRBJ2-7 | - | TRBV18 | ASSPLRGDSYEQY
TRBJ1-5 | - | TRBV29-1 | SVDGGDGDQPQH
TRBJ1-1 | - | TRBV6-5 | ASSYSTPGGSTEAF
TRBJ1-4 | once | TRBV5-1 | ASSNPLRRRATNEKLF
TRBJ1-6 | - | TRBV6-2/TRBV6-3 | ASSNHWTGGESPLH
TRBJ1-1 | - | TRBV6-5 | ASSYSREQRNTEAF
TRBJ1-5 | - | TRBV9 | ASSVGQDSNQPQH
TRBJ2-2 | - | TRBV5-5 | ASSGGQGANTGELF
TRBJ1-6 | - | TRBV9 | ASSVDRGFNSPLH
TRBJ2-3 | few | TRBV7-2 | ASSPTTGYADTQY
TRBJ1-3 | - | TRBV27 | ASSPRTGVGNTIY
TRBJ2-3 | once | TRBV6-5 | ASSSYPGTSTDTQY
TRBJ2-2 | - | TRBV6-2/TRBV6-3 | ASSSPDRTYTGELF
TRBJ1-2 | - | TRBV5-6 | ASSRSGQGTGGYT
TRBJ1-4 | - | TRBV5-1 | ASSTTSTNEKLF
TRBJ1-1 | - | TRBV7-6 | ASSIGQGGNTEAF
TRBJ2-2 | once | TRBV28 | ASSLGGINTGELF
TRBJ2-7 | - | TRBV7-2 | ASSGGTGTSYEQY
TRBJ1-2 | - | TRBV18 | ASSPRGQLAMGYT
TRBJ2-1 | once | TRBV5-5 | ASSLLVSSSYNEQF
TRBJ2-1 | - | TRBV27 | ASSKTGEFYNEQF
TRBJ1-2 | once | TRBV5-1 | ASSRGQGSYGYT
TRBJ2-6 | - | TRBV5-6 | ASLGTGFFSGANVLT
TRBJ1-5 | - | TRBV19 | ASTPGQGASQPQH
TRBJ2-7 | few | TRBV7-9 | ASSTRLAGTTYEQY
TRBJ1-2 | - | TRBV7-2 | ASRKTVPSNYGYT
TRBJ1-4 | - | TRBV5-1 | ASSLGQVLNEKLF